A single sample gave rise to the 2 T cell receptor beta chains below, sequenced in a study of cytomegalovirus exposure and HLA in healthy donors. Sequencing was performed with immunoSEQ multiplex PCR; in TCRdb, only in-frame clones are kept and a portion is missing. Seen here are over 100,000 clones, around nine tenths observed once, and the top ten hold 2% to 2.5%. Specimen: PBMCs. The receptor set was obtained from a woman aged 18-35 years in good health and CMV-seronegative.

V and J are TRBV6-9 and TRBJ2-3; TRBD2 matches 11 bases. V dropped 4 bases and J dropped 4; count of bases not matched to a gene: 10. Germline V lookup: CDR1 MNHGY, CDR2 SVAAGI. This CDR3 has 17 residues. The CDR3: CASSSHSGGADSDTQYF. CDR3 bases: TGTGCCAGCAGTTCTCATAGCGGGGGGGCCGATTCAGATACGCAGTATTTT.

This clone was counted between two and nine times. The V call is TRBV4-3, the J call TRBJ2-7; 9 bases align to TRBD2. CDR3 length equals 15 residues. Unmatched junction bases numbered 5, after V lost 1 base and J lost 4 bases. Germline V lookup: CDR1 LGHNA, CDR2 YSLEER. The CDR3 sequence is CASSQVAGAGYEQYF. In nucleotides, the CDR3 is TGCGCCAGCAGCCAAGTAGCGGGGGCGGGATACGAGCAGTACTTC.